The 11 T cell receptor beta chains reported below all come from one sample, sequenced in a study of shared clonotypes between healthy human individuals. Only in-frame clones appear in the TCRdb table, and some are missing; sequencing was by immunoSEQ multiplex PCR. Among approximately 640,000 clones, around 72% were seen once, and the ten largest hold under 2%. The sequenced material came from memory CD4+ T cells sorted from blood. Indicated subset: CD45RA-negative fraction. These receptors all come from a woman in her thirties in good health.

The chain recombines TRBV30 with TRBJ1-1; D remains unclear. CDR1 and CDR2 (germline): GTSNPN, SVGIG (reference sequence). This CDR3 has 14 residues. V was clipped by 5 bases and J by 3 bases, with 16 bases between them. The CDR3 protein is CAWGLPGGYTEAFF. The DNA of the CDR3 is TGTGCCTGGGGGCTCCCAGGTGGCTACACTGAAGCTTTCTTT.

This clone has just a few counts. The V and J genes are TRBV14 and TRBJ1-3, with D uncertain. The CDR3 has 15 amino acids. CDR1 is SGHDN and CDR2 is FVKESK in the germline V gene. Between the trimmed V and J ends, which lost 2 bases and 1 base, there was a span of 9 bases. CDR3 nucleotide sequence: TGTGCCAGCAGCCAATACAGAGTGTCTGGAAACACCATATATTTT. Translated: CASSQYRVSGNTIYF.

Regarding this clone: A far larger clone lies a single base away; this is likely a read error. Other DNA sequences in the sample encode the same CDR3. The chain joins TRBV7-2 to TRBJ2-1; 7 bases fit TRBD2. CDR3 length: 15 residues. Per the germline V gene, CDR1 is SGHTA and CDR2 is FQGNSA. J lost 1 base, V lost 5 bases, and 5 bases had no gene match. In nucleotides, the CDR3 is TGTGCCAGCAGCCCACAGCGGGATTCCTACAATGAGCAGTTCTTC. Translating gives CASSPQRDSYNEQFF.

The genes are TRBV23-1 and TRBJ2-7; D is unclear. TRBV23-1 counts as an open reading frame of uncertain function. This CDR3 region has 15 residues. Trimming removed 10 bases from V and 3 bases from J, with 22 bases in between. In DNA form, the CDR3 reads TGCGCCAACTGTTTGCGACCAATGACGCACTACGAGCAGTACTTC. It specifies CANCLRPMTHYEQYF.

The rearrangement uses TRBV11-3 and TRBJ2-5, with 8 positions matching TRBD2. The CDR3 covers 15 residues. Losses at the gene ends were 4 bases for V and 4 bases for J; bases not matched to a gene: 8. CDR1 SGHNT and CDR2 YENEEA come from the germline V gene. The CDR3 DNA is TGTGCCAGCAGCTCTCGTGCGGGAGGCCCAGAGACCCAGTACTTC. It is translated as CASSSRAGGPETQYF.

This clone has just a few counts. The CDR3 region is CASSLDEGRGGRYGYTF. The CDR3 DNA follows: TGCGCCAGCAGCTTAGACGAGGGTAGAGGGGGACGCTATGGCTACACCTTC. The chain has TRBV5-1 and TRBJ1-2; D perhaps matches TRBD1 (6 bases). Trimming stripped 2 bases from V and 4 bases from J, with 21 bases between. Germline V CDR1 and CDR2: SGHRS, YFSETQ. The CDR3 contains 17 residues.

V is TRBV5-1 and J is TRBJ2-7; 8 bases match TRBD2. This CDR3 has 15 amino acids. Unmatched junction bases numbered 4, after V lost 0 bases and J lost 2 bases. Germline loops: CDR1 SGHRS, CDR2 YFSETQ. This chain's CDR3 is CASSLGSGTTYEQYF. In DNA form, the CDR3 reads TGCGCCAGCAGCTTGGGTAGCGGGACGACCTACGAGCAGTACTTC. Using reference TRBV5-1 and TRBJ2-7 for the parts outside the CDR3, the full variable domain is KAGVTQTPRYLIKTRGQQVTLSCSPISGHRSVSWYQQTPGQGLQFLFEYFSETQRNKGNFPGRFSGRQFSNSRSEMNVSTLELGDSALYLCASSLGSGTTYEQYFGPGTRLTVT.

This clone was seen repeatedly, ten times or more. The rearrangement links TRBV7-2 to TRBJ2-1; 8 nucleotides agree with TRBD2. Germline-derived CDR1 and CDR2 are SGHTA and FQGNSA. This CDR3 has 12 amino acids. After removal of 4 bases from V and 9 bases from J, the junction contained 2 bases not matched to a gene. Here the CDR3 DNA reads TGTGCCAGCAGCTCGGCGGGAGGTGAGCAGTTCTTC. It translates to CASSSAGGEQFF.

The chain couples TRBV4-2 to TRBJ1-3; maybe TRBD1 (5 bases). Germline assignment: CDR1 LGHNA and CDR2 YNFKEQ. This CDR3 has 14 residues. The germline V and J ends were trimmed by 5 bases and 0 bases, with 8 bases remaining between them. CDR3 protein: CASSWGVSGNTIYF. The CDR3 DNA reads TGTGCCAGCAGCTGGGGGGTCTCTGGAAACACCATATATTTT.

This chain uses TRBV15 with TRBJ2-2; 9 positions agree with TRBD2. V lost 0 bases and J lost 4; bases outside the gene matches: 6. Germline-derived CDR1 and CDR2 are LNHNV and YYDKDF (reference sequence). The CDR3 has 17 residues. CDR3 bases: TGTGCCACCAGCAGAGATCGTTTAGCGGGAGTCACCGGGGAGCTGTTTTTT. Protein product: CATSRDRLAGVTGELFF.

The rearrangement links TRBV27 to TRBJ2-1; 7 bases are a match to TRBD2. Germline values: CDR1 MNHEY, CDR2 SMNVEV (reference sequence). The V and J ends lost 6 bases and 5 bases, in that order; junction bases with no gene match: 10. This CDR3 region has 15 residues. As DNA, the CDR3 is TGTGCCAGCAGGGGCACTAGCGCCTCACACAATGAGCAGTTCTTC. This gives the protein CASRGTSASHNEQFF.